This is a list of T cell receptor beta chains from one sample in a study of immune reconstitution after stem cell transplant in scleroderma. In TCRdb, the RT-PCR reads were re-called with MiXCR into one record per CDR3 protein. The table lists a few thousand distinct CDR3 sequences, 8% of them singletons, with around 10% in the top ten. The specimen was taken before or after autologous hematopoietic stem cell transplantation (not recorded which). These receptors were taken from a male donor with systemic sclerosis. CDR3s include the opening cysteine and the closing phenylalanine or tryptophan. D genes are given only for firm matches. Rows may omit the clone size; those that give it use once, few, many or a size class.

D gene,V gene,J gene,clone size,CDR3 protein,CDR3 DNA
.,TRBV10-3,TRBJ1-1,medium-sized,CAISESGKGGGTEAFF,TGTGCCATCAGTGAGTCGGGGAAGGGCGGGGGCACTGAAGCTTTCTTT
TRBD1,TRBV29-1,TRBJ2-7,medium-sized,CSVVGGQGFYEQYF,TGCAGCGTTGTAGGGGGACAGGGGTTCTACGAGCAGTACTTC
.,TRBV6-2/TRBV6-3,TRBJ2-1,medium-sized,CASSYSGRSVDNEQFF,TGTGCCAGCAGTTACTCGGGGCGTTCCGTAGACAATGAGCAGTTCTTC
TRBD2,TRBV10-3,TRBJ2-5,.,CAISVGGGYQETQYF,TGTGCCATCAGTGTTGGGGGGGGTTACCAAGAGACCCAGTACTTC
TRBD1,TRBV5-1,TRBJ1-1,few,CASSLGQGMNTEAFF,TGCGCCAGCAGCTTGGGACAGGGGATGAACACTGAAGCTTTCTTT
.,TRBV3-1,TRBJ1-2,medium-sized,CASRGAGGYTF,TGTGCCAGCAGAGGGGCCGGTGGCTACACCTTC
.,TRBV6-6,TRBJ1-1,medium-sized,CASSRRQYEAFF,TGTGCCAGCAGCCGCCGACAGTATGAAGCTTTCTTT
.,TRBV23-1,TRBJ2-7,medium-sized,CASSQKFSSYEQYF,TGCGCCAGCAGTCAGAAATTTTCCAGTTACGAGCAGTACTTC
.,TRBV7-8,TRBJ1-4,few,CASSRPNGRADNEKLFF,TGTGCCAGCAGCCGACCCAACGGGCGGGCGGATAATGAAAAACTGTTTTTT
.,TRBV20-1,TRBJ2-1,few,CSARSASGVNEQFF,TGCAGTGCTAGATCAGCATCAGGAGTCAATGAGCAGTTCTTC
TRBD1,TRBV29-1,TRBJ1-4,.,CSVLLGQGIRNEKLFF,TGCAGCGTGCTCCTCGGACAGGGGATAAGGAATGAAAAACTGTTTTTT
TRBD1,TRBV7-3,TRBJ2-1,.,CASRPTGGGYNEQFF,TGTGCCAGCAGACCTACAGGGGGTGGCTACAATGAGCAGTTCTTC
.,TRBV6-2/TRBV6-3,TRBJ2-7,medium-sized,CASTPSFDRRSYEQYF,TGTGCCAGCACCCCTTCCTTCGATAGGCGCTCCTACGAGCAGTACTTC
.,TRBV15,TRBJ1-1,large,CATSREGGGSTEAFF,TGTGCCACCAGCAGAGAGGGGGGAGGGAGCACTGAAGCTTTCTTT
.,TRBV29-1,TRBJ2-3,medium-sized,CSVEALGDNTDTQYF,TGCAGCGTTGAAGCCCTCGGGGACAACACAGATACGCAGTATTTT
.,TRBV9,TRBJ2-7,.,CASSVIESGSLYEQYF,TGTGCCAGCAGCGTAATCGAGTCGGGCAGTCTCTACGAGCAGTACTTC
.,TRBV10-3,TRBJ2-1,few,CAIHEPSSYNEQFF,TGTGCCATCCACGAGCCCAGCTCCTACAATGAGCAGTTCTTC
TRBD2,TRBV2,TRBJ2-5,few,CASSDWGGRQETQYF,TGTGCCAGCAGTGATTGGGGGGGACGGCAAGAGACCCAGTACTTC
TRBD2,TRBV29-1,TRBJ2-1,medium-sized,CSVRVAGGIYNEQFF,TGCAGCGTACGAGTAGCGGGAGGCATTTACAATGAGCAGTTCTTC
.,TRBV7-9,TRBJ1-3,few,CASSRQDFRTAHSGNTIYF,TGTGCCAGCAGCCGGCAAGATTTCAGGACAGCGCACTCTGGAAACACCATATATTTT
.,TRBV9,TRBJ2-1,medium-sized,CASSVEGRDEQFF,TGTGCCAGCAGCGTAGAAGGGCGGGATGAGCAGTTCTTC
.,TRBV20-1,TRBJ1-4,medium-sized,CSANHPGAGNEKLFF,TGCAGTGCTAATCACCCCGGGGCTGGTAATGAAAAACTGTTTTTT
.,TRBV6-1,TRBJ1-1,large,CASSEALGGGIEAFF,TGTGCCAGCAGTGAAGCGCTTGGGGGCGGAATAGAAGCTTTCTTT
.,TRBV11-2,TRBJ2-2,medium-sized,CASSHHTTVTGELFF,TGTGCCAGCAGCCATCACACCACAGTCACCGGGGAGCTGTTTTTT
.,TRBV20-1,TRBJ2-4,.,CSARSGVAAKNIQYF,TGCAGTGCTAGATCCGGGGTGGCTGCCAAAAACATTCAGTACTTC
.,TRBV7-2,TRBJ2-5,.,CASSSRTLGAGETQYF,TGTGCCAGCAGCTCCCGAACCTTGGGGGCAGGGGAGACCCAGTACTTC
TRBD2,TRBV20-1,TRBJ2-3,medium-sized,CSAREAGEDTQYF,TGCAGTGCTAGAGAAGCGGGAGAGGATACGCAGTATTTT
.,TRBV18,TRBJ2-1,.,CASSPQRVRNLGNEQFF,TGTGCCAGCTCACCTCAGAGAGTGAGGAATCTGGGAAATGAGCAGTTCTTC
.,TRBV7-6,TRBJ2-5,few,CASSQQETQYF,TGTGCCAGCAGCCAACAAGAGACCCAGTACTTC
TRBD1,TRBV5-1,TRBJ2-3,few,CASSLGRGQGTDTQYF,TGCGCCAGCAGCTTGGGTAGGGGGCAAGGCACAGATACGCAGTATTTT
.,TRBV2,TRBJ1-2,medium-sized,CASRSSHSDYGYTF,TGTGCCAGCAGATCGAGCCATAGTGACTATGGCTACACCTTC